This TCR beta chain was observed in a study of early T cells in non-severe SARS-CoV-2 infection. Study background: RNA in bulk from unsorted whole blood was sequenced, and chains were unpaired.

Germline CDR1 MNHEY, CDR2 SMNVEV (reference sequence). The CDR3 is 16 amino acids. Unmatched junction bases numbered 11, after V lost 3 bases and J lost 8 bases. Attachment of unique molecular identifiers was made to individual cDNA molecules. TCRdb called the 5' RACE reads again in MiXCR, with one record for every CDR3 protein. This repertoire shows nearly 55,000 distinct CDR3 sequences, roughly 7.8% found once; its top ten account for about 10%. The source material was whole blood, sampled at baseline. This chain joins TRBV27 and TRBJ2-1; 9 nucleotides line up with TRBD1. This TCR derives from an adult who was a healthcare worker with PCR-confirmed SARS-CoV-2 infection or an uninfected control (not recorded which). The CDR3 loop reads CASSLGTGPSRHEQFF. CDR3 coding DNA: TGTGCCAGCAGTTTGGGGACAGGGCCCTCCCGGCATGAGCAGTTCTTC.